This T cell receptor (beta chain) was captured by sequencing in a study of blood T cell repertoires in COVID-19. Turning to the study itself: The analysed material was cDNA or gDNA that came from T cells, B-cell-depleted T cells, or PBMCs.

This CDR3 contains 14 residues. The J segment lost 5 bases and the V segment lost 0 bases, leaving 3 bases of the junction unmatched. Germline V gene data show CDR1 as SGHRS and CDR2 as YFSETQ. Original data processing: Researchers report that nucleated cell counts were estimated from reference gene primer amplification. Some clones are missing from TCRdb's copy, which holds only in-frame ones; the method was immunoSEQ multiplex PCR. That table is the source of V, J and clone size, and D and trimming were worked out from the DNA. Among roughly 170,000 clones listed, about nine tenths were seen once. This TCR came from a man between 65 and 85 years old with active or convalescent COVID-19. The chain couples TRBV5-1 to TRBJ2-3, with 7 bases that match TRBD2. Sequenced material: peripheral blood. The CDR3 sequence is CASSLEGGRDTQYF. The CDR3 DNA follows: TGCGCCAGCAGCTTGGAAGGCGGGAGAGATACGCAGTATTTT. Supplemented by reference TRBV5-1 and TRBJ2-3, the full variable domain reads KAGVTQTPRYLIKTRGQQVTLSCSPISGHRSVSWYQQTPGQGLQFLFEYFSETQRNKGNFPGRFSGRQFSNSRSEMNVSTLELGDSALYLCASSLEGGRDTQYFGPGTRLTVL.